This T cell receptor beta chain comes out of a study of control samples from healthy donors and cancer patients. This table comes from immunoSEQ multiplex PCR, and its TCRdb copy is limited to in-frame clones, with some not included. The sample yields about 77,000 clones, over 80% seen once. V gave up 1 base and J gave up 6 bases, with 15 bases separating them. CDR1 and CDR2 from the germline V gene are SGHTA and FQGNSA. The CDR3 covers 15 residues. The chain uses TRBV7-2 and TRBJ1-2, with a weak D call TRBD1 (6 bases). This TCR was recovered from a woman aged 55-70 years in good health. Sequenced sample: blood. The CDR3 loop is CASSLVRGGKDGYTF. DNA for the CDR3: TGTGCCAGCAGCTTAGTAAGGGGGGGCAAGGATGGCTACACCTTC.